Each of the 21 T cell receptor beta chains below was sequenced from the same sample in a study of cytomegalovirus exposure and HLA in healthy donors. Amplification used 60 Vbeta primers and 13 Jbeta primers. Sequencing was performed with immunoSEQ multiplex PCR; in TCRdb, only in-frame clones are kept and a portion is missing. The table includes fewer than 120,000 clones, about three quarters detected once. The sequenced material came from PBMCs. The receptors derive from a woman under 40 in good health and CMV-seronegative.

CDR3 in DNA: TGTGCCAGCAGCTTGGCACAGGGGACCTCTGAAGCTTTCTTT. Its protein product is CASSLAQGTSEAFF. V gene TRBV5-4 combines with J gene TRBJ1-1; TRBD1 aligns across 7 bases. Germline values: CDR1 SGHNT, CDR2 YYREEE (reference sequence). V lost 0 bases to trimming and J lost 6 bases; unmatched junction nucleotides: 5. The CDR3 runs 14 residues.

The rearrangement uses TRBV5-5 and TRBJ1-2, with a possible D match to TRBD1 (5 bases). The CDR3 covers 12 residues. Per germline, CDR1 SGHKS and CDR2 YYEKEE (reference sequence). Trimming removed 6 bases from V and 3 bases from J, with 9 bases in between. The CDR3 spells CASTPGDYGYTF. Here the CDR3 DNA reads TGTGCCAGCACCCCGGGGGACTATGGCTACACCTTC.

This clone turned up a few times. The CDR3 DNA reads TGCGCCAGCAGCTCAAGGGTTTCGGGAGTTGGTAATGAGCAGTTCTTC. Amino acids: CASSSRVSGVGNEQFF. The rearrangement uses TRBV4-3 and TRBJ2-1; D is perhaps TRBD2 (6 bases). This CDR3 region has 16 residues. Germline CDR1 LGHNA, CDR2 YSLEER. The V gene lost 5 bases and the J gene lost 7 bases, with 21 bases spanning the gap.

CDR3 bases: TGTGCCACCAGCAGAGATGGGACAGGGGTCTCTGGGGCCAACGTCCTGACTTTC. Translation: CATSRDGTGVSGANVLTF. The chain has TRBV15 and TRBJ2-6; 10 bases align to TRBD1. Per the germline V gene, CDR1 is LNHNV and CDR2 is YYDKDF (reference sequence). V dropped 0 bases and J dropped 0; count of bases not matched to a gene: 2. This CDR3 region has 18 residues.

This chain uses TRBV6-5 with TRBJ1-2, with D possibly TRBD1 on 6 matching bases. The CDR3 contains 16 residues. The V gene lost 2 bases and the J gene lost 3 bases, with 16 bases spanning the gap. Germline V gene sequence: CDR1 MNHEY, CDR2 SVGAGI. As DNA, the CDR3 is TGTGCCAGCAGTTACGGACGGGCGCAGGGGTACTATGGCTACACCTTC. This sequence encodes CASSYGRAQGYYGYTF.

J is TRBJ1-4 and V is TRBV6-5, with D maybe TRBD1 (6 bases). The CDR3 runs 14 residues. V was clipped by 6 bases and J by 9 bases, with 17 bases between them. Per germline, CDR1 MNHEY and CDR2 SVGAGI. CDR3 in amino acids: CASSPQGEVKKLFF. CDR3 sequence (DNA): TGTGCCAGCAGCCCACAGGGTGAGGTGAAAAAACTGTTTTTT.

V and J are TRBV5-6 and TRBJ2-1; possibly TRBD2 for D (5 bases). Trimming removed 4 bases at V and 9 bases at J, with 14 bases between. There are 13 residues in the CDR3. The germline V gene encodes CDR1 SGHDT and CDR2 YYEEEE. CDR3 loop: CASSRPGVGEQFF. The CDR3 DNA sequence: TGTGCCAGCAGCCGGCCCGGGGTGGGTGAGCAGTTCTTC.

This sequence joins TRBV2 and TRBJ1-5; D may be TRBD1 (5 bases). This CDR3 spans 14 amino acids. Germline V gene data show CDR1 as SNHLY and CDR2 as FYNNEI. Deletions cut 5 bases from V and 2 bases from J, with 10 bases between. The CDR3 sequence is CASSSGLGNQPQHF. The CDR3 DNA is TGTGCCAGCAGTTCAGGGTTGGGCAATCAGCCCCAGCATTTT.

This clone has only one observation. The CDR3 sequence is CASSHGTSGIDEQYF. DNA of the CDR3: TGTGCCAGCAGTCATGGGACTAGCGGGATCGACGAGCAGTACTTC. The V call is TRBV6-5, the J call TRBJ2-7; 13 bases are shared with TRBD2. Looked up from germline, CDR1 is MNHEY and CDR2 is SVGAGI. The CDR3 is made up of 15 amino acids. The trim removed 5 bases at V and 5 bases at J, leaving 6 bases unmatched.

V usage is TRBV10-2 and J usage is TRBJ2-1; D might be TRBD1 (6 bases). This CDR3 region has 13 residues. Deletions cut 6 bases from V and 6 bases from J, with 12 bases between. From germline, CDR1 is WSHSY and CDR2 SAAADI. Here the CDR3 DNA reads TGCGCCAGCAGGGACAGAAGGACCAATGAGCAGTTCTTC. As protein: CASRDRRTNEQFF.

The V and J genes are TRBV30 and TRBJ2-7; 7 nucleotides agree with TRBD1. The CDR3 is 17 residues long. Germline CDR1 GTSNPN, CDR2 SVGIG (reference sequence). Trimming took 5 bases from V and 5 from J; bases not matched to a gene: 21. The CDR3 protein is CAWGEPTMDRSSDEQYF. CDR3 nucleotides: TGTGCCTGGGGCGAACCGACCATGGACAGGAGTAGTGACGAGCAGTACTTC.

Comments on this clone: Mismatch with germline at one junction end may stem from a read error. The chain has TRBV18 and TRBJ2-7; a weak D match, TRBD2 (7 bases). CDR1 is KGHSH, CDR2 LQKENI, per germline. The CDR3 runs 16 residues. CDR3 protein: CASSAPRGGMIYEQYF. In DNA form, the CDR3 reads TGTGCCAGCTCAGCACCGAGGGGGGGTATGATCTACGAGCAGTACTTC.

This chain connects TRBV6-5 to TRBJ1-6; 7 bases map to TRBD1. Germline values: CDR1 MNHEY, CDR2 SVGAGI. The CDR3 totals 14 residues. The V and J ends lost 6 bases and 7 bases, in that order; junction bases with no gene match: 6. The CDR3 loop reads CASSRQGRNSPLHF. The CDR3 nucleotides read TGTGCCAGCAGCAGACAGGGAAGGAATTCACCCCTCCACTTT.

The chain combines TRBV19 with TRBJ1-6, with 8 bases matching TRBD1. This CDR3 is built from 13 residues. CDR1 is LNHDA, CDR2 SQIVND, per germline (reference sequence). V gave up 7 bases and J gave up 8 bases; unmatched junction bases: 4. The CDR3 DNA reads as TGTGCCAGTACTGGACAGGGTTATTCACCCCTCCACTTT. Residues: CASTGQGYSPLHF.

This chain connects TRBV28 to TRBJ1-5, with D unresolved. The CDR3 contains 12 residues. Trimming stripped 6 bases from V and 7 bases from J, with 10 bases between. Per germline, CDR1 MDHEN and CDR2 SYDVKM. CDR3 sequence reads: CASSPRLQPQHF. CDR3 DNA: TGTGCCAGCAGCCCTCGACTGCAGCCCCAGCATTTT.

The chain joins TRBV19 to TRBJ2-1; 9 bases are shared with TRBD2. Trimming took 7 bases from V and 1 from J; bases not matched to a gene: 2. This CDR3 is built from 14 residues. Germline V gives CDR1 LNHDA, CDR2 SQIVND (reference sequence). CDR3 in amino acids: CASTAGGSYNEQFF. In DNA, the CDR3 is TGTGCCAGTACAGCGGGAGGTTCCTACAATGAGCAGTTCTTC. Using reference TRBV19 and TRBJ2-1 for the parts outside the CDR3, the full variable domain is DGGITQSPKYLFRKEGQNVTLSCEQNLNHDAMYWYRQDPGQGLRLIYYSQIVNDFQKGDIAEGYSVSREKKESFPLTVTSAQKNPTAFYLCASTAGGSYNEQFFGPGTRLTVL.

CDR3 in DNA: TGTGCCAGCAGTTTAGACAGTGATCAGCCCCAGCATTTT. This translates into CASSLDSDQPQHF. The J gene is TRBJ1-5, the V gene TRBV27; possibly TRBD1 for D (5 bases). Germline V gene sequence: CDR1 MNHEY, CDR2 SMNVEV (reference sequence). CDR3 length equals 13 residues. Trimming took 2 bases from V and 5 from J, leaving 7 bases between them.

The rearrangement joins TRBV5-1 to TRBJ1-1, with 9 bases identical to TRBD1. The J segment lost 10 bases and the V segment lost 0 bases, leaving 7 bases of the junction unmatched. From germline, CDR1 is SGHRS and CDR2 YFSETQ. The CDR3 length is 14 residues. CDR3 in DNA: TGCGCCAGCAGCTTGGGGGACAGGGTCAGTGTAGCTTTCTTT. Protein: CASSLGDRVSVAFF.

The J gene is TRBJ2-3, the V gene TRBV4-1, with D possibly matching TRBD2 (6 bases). The CDR3 is 16 residues long. Trimming took off 0 bases at V and 4 bases at J, with 14 bases between the two ends. CDR1 and CDR2 from the germline V gene are MGHRA and YSYEKL. The CDR3 DNA is TGCGCCAGCAGCCAAGATGGGGCGGGGCTGCCAGATACGCAGTATTTT. Amino acid sequence: CASSQDGAGLPDTQYF.

V and J are TRBV2 and TRBJ2-5; 13 bases map to TRBD2. The trim removed 0 bases at V and 2 bases at J, leaving 3 bases unmatched. Germline loops: CDR1 SNHLY, CDR2 FYNNEI. The CDR3 contains 17 residues. In DNA form, the CDR3 reads TGTGCCAGCAGTGAAGCGACTAGCGGGGGGCCTCAAGAGACCCAGTACTTC. This gives the protein CASSEATSGGPQETQYF.

The rearrangement joins TRBV11-2 to TRBJ1-1; a possible D gene is TRBD1 (6 bases). Trimming took 5 bases from V and 7 from J, leaving 11 bases between them. Germline values: CDR1 SGHAT, CDR2 FQNNGV. CDR3 size: 12 residues. CDR3 region: CASSRDTREAFF. In DNA, the CDR3 is TGTGCCAGCAGCCGGGACACACGTGAAGCTTTCTTT. The complete variable domain, with remaining parts taken from reference TRBV11-2 and TRBJ1-1, reads EAGVAQSPRYKIIEKRQSVAFWCNPISGHATLYWYQQILGQGPKLLIQFQNNGVVDDSQLPKDRFSAERLKGVDSTLKIQPAKLEDSAVYLCASSRDTREAFFGQGTRLTVV.